One and the same sample provided the 5 T cell receptor beta chains below, sequenced in a study of blood T cell repertoires in COVID-19. Sequencing used immunoSEQ multiplex PCR; TCRdb keeps in-frame clones, though not all of them. Of about 230,000 clones in the sample, about 79% were seen once. Material: peripheral blood. The source is a woman between 40 and 50 years old who had recovered from COVID-19.

The chain recombines TRBV6-2 or TRBV6-3 with TRBJ1-2, with TRBD1 matching 8 bases. Germline V gene data show CDR1 as MNHEY and CDR2 as SVGEGT. Trimming removed 5 bases from V and 8 bases from J; junction bases left unmatched: 7. This CDR3 is built from 13 residues. CDR3: CASSIGQGSGYTF. In DNA form, the CDR3 reads TGTGCCAGCAGTATCGGACAGGGTAGCGGCTACACCTTC.

This clone was detected only a few times. The gene calls are TRBV29-1 and TRBJ1-2; D is unresolved. The CDR3 runs 11 residues. The V gene lost 7 bases and the J gene lost 5 bases, with 11 bases spanning the gap. Looked up from germline, CDR1 is SQVTM and CDR2 is ANQGSEA. CDR3 sequence: CSAWTGYGYTF. The CDR3 region has the DNA TGCAGCGCCTGGACGGGATATGGCTACACCTTC.

CDR3 bases: TGTGCCACCAGTGATTCCGCCAGGGGCTCCTACGAGCAGTACTTC. Translation gives CATSDSARGSYEQYF. This rearrangement joins TRBV24-1 to TRBJ2-7; weak D call: TRBD1 (6 bases). The length of the CDR3 is 15 residues. The germline V gene has CDR1 KGHDR and CDR2 SFDVKD. Trimming cost V 2 bases and J 0 bases, with 10 bases left between them.

The chain couples TRBV9 to TRBJ2-3, with TRBD1 matching 8 bases. This CDR3 spans 17 amino acids. Germline CDR1 and CDR2: SGDLS and YYNGEE. With 0 bases clipped from V and 3 bases from J, the junction kept 9 bases outside the gene matches. CDR3 residues: CASSVDSGGAGTDTQYF. The CDR3 DNA sequence: TGTGCCAGCAGCGTAGATTCAGGGGGCGCGGGAACAGATACGCAGTATTTT.

The CDR3 sequence: CSVGEVGGYTF. CDR3 DNA: TGCAGCGTTGGTGAGGTTGGTGGCTACACCTTC. V gene TRBV29-1 combines with J gene TRBJ1-2; no clear D. Trimming removed 4 bases from V and 7 bases from J, with 10 bases in between. The CDR3 is 11 amino acids. The germline V gene encodes CDR1 SQVTM and CDR2 ANQGSEA.